This T cell receptor (beta chain) is from a study of T cell responses to AZD1222 COVID-19 vaccine. General study findings and limits: It should be noted that donors were predominantly white British and more often female, and clonal diversity was possibly underestimated. Baseline testing showed seropositivity in only a handful of AZD1222 recipients. As reported, nearly half of all spike-specific TCRs target variant regions that are unmutated. Recipients of two AZD1222 doses showed rising Spike-specific TCR breadth and depth.

As for this clone: Its antigen remains unidentified.

The CDR3 has 14 amino acids. The germline gives CDR1 SGDLS, CDR2 YYNGEE. Trimming left V 4 bases short and J 5 bases short, with 15 bases between. TCRdb's copy holds only in-frame clones and misses some; the assay was immunoSEQ multiplex PCR. This sample has over 100,000 clones, with around 90% found just once. This receptor was taken from an adult in good health. The source was peripheral blood, collected on day 0 of AZD1222 vaccination. The chain employs TRBV9 and TRBJ2-5; D might be TRBD2 (6 bases). CDR3: CASSPTSSVETQYF. The CDR3 DNA follows: TGTGCCAGCAGCCCGACTAGTTCGGTCGAGACCCAGTACTTC.